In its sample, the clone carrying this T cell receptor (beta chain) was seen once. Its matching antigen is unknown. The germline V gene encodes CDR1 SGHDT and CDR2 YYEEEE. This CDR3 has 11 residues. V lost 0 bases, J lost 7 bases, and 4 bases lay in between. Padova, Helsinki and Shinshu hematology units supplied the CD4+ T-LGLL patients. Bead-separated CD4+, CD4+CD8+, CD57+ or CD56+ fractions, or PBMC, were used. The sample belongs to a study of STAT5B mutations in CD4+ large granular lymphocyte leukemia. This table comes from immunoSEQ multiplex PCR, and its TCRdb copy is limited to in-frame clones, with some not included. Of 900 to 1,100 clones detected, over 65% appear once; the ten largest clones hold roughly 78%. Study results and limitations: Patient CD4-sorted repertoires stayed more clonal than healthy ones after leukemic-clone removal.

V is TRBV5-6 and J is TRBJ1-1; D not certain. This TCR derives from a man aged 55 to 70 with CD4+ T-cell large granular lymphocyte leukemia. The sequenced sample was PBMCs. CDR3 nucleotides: TGTGCCAGCAGCTTGGGTATTGAAGCTTTCTTT. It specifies CASSLGIEAFF.